The 12 T cell receptor beta chains below were found in one sample sequenced in a study of cytomegalovirus exposure and HLA in healthy donors. Primers: 60 Vbeta forward and 13 Jbeta reverse. Method: immunoSEQ multiplex PCR; TCRdb's copy keeps in-frame clones and lacks some. The data contain around 150,000 clones, 70% to 80% of them singletons. The sample consisted of PBMCs. These TCRs come from a young man in good health and CMV-seronegative.

CDR3 residues: CASSDPGGWGKLFF. The CDR3 DNA is TGTGCCAGCAGTGACCCGGGGGGTTGGGGAAAACTGTTTTTT. The chain carries TRBV6-1 and TRBJ1-4; a possible D gene is TRBD1 (5 bases). This CDR3 has 14 residues. The V end was cut by 3 bases, the J end by 10 bases, with 15 bases between. The germline CDR1 and CDR2 sequences are MNHNS and SASEGT.

This chain uses TRBV27 with TRBJ2-7; TRBD1 matches 9 bases. The germline V gene has CDR1 MNHEY and CDR2 SMNVEV (reference sequence). This CDR3 comprises 14 residues. The J segment lost 6 bases and the V segment lost 4 bases, leaving 7 bases of the junction unmatched. CDR3 protein: CASSSGTGFFEQYF. In DNA form, the CDR3 reads TGTGCCAGCAGTTCGGGGACAGGGTTTTTCGAGCAGTACTTC.

The chain uses TRBV19 and TRBJ2-1; TRBD2 matches 11 bases. CDR1 is LNHDA, CDR2 SQIVND, per germline (reference sequence). V lost 3 bases, J lost 0 bases, and 7 bases stayed unmatched. CDR3 size: 18 residues. The CDR3 sequence: CASSIDGTSGLSYNEQFF. The CDR3 DNA sequence: TGTGCCAGTAGTATTGATGGGACTAGCGGCCTCTCCTACAATGAGCAGTTCTTC.

The V and J genes are TRBV6-5 and TRBJ1-5, with D hard to call. The CDR3 runs to 13 residues. The germline V and J ends were trimmed by 4 bases and 7 bases, with 11 bases remaining between them. The germline V gene has CDR1 MNHEY and CDR2 SVGAGI. The CDR3 reads CASSLTGEQPQHF. CDR3 bases: TGTGCCAGCAGTTTGACCGGGGAACAGCCCCAGCATTTT.

J is TRBJ2-3 and V is TRBV13; D gene ambiguous. Looked up from germline, CDR1 is PRHDT and CDR2 is FYEKMQ (reference sequence). The V gene lost 6 bases and the J gene lost 0 bases, with 4 bases spanning the gap. The CDR3 spans 12 residues. CDR3 DNA sequence: TGTGCCAGCAGTCGTAGCACAGATACGCAGTATTTT. Translated: CASSRSTDTQYF.

V usage is TRBV2 and J usage is TRBJ2-1; D possibly corresponds to TRBD2 (5 bases). V was pared by 1 base and J by 6 bases, with 19 bases between. Germline loops: CDR1 SNHLY, CDR2 FYNNEI. CDR3 size: 17 residues. The CDR3 DNA reads as TGTGCCAGCAGTGAAGTAGGCCCTATACTAGTCACCAATGAGCAGTTCTTC. It yields the protein CASSEVGPILVTNEQFF.

A remark on this clone: Other nucleotide sequences from this sample produce the same CDR3. The chain carries TRBV30 and TRBJ1-5; the match to TRBD1 covers 7 bases. The CDR3 covers 13 residues. Germline assignment: CDR1 GTSNPN and CDR2 SVGIG (reference sequence). V gave up 0 bases and J gave up 5 bases; unmatched junction bases: 1. The CDR3 region is CAWSVRGDQPQHF. CDR3 DNA sequence: TGTGCCTGGAGTGTCAGGGGGGATCAGCCCCAGCATTTT.

This chain joins TRBV5-1 and TRBJ2-5; 11 bases are a match to TRBD2. CDR3 length: 19 amino acids. The trim removed 4 bases at V and 0 bases at J, leaving 14 bases unmatched. The germline V gene encodes CDR1 SGHRS and CDR2 YFSETQ. Here the CDR3 reads CASSGPLAGGNSYQETQYF. DNA of the CDR3: TGCGCCAGCAGCGGACCCCTAGCGGGAGGAAACTCGTACCAAGAGACCCAGTACTTC.

This sequence joins TRBV2 and TRBJ2-7; 7 bases fit TRBD1. CDR1 SNHLY and CDR2 FYNNEI come from the germline V gene. Germline trimming cut 4 bases from V and 10 bases from J; bases unmatched to any gene: 10. The CDR3 is made up of 13 amino acids. The CDR3 region has the DNA TGTGCCAGCAGTGGGCCCGGACAGGCCCCACAGTACTTC. Its protein is CASSGPGQAPQYF.

V is TRBV5-4 and J is TRBJ1-4, with 7 bases that match TRBD1. The CDR3 consists of 15 residues. CDR1 is SGHNT and CDR2 is YYREEE in the germline V gene (reference sequence). With V trimmed by 4 bases and J by 8 bases, 11 bases remained unmatched. The CDR3 is CASSRGQGDGEKLFF. Here the CDR3 DNA reads TGTGCCAGCAGCAGGGGCCAGGGGGACGGCGAAAAACTGTTTTTT.

The rearrangement links TRBV6-4 to TRBJ2-3, with TRBD2 matching over 9 bases. Germline CDR1 and CDR2: MRHNA and SNTAGT. The CDR3 has 16 amino acids. J was trimmed by 7 bases and V by 2 bases; bases with no gene match: 10. CDR3 in amino acids: CASSDGVAGDLNTQYF. CDR3 coding DNA: TGTGCCAGCAGTGACGGAGTAGCGGGAGATTTAAATACGCAGTATTTT.

The chain has TRBV29-1 and TRBJ2-7, with 8 bases identical to TRBD1. CDR1 is SQVTM, CDR2 ANQGSEA, per germline. The CDR3 runs to 13 residues. V trimming: 3 bases; J trimming: 3 bases; junction bases outside the gene matches: 4. The CDR3 spells CSVDLGQGYEQYF. The CDR3 DNA is TGCAGCGTTGATCTTGGACAGGGCTACGAGCAGTACTTC.